The next 14 T cell receptor beta chains were all read from a single sample in a study of CD8+ T cells in alopecia areata. Treatment denoted: oral pan-JAK inhibitor, 5-10 mg twice daily. Sequencing used cDNA as its template, made by extracting RNA and reverse transcribing it. Data came from immunoSEQ multiplex PCR; TCRdb stores just in-frame clones and leaves some out. Among around 270,000 clones listed, 58% were seen once. The sample was CD4+ T cells sorted from blood, taken at week 24, from a patient treated with tofacitinib. These receptors were taken from a human donor with alopecia areata.

The V gene is TRBV4-1, the J gene TRBJ2-1; 7 bases are a match to TRBD2. Looked up from germline, CDR1 is MGHRA and CDR2 is YSYEKL. V shed 0 bases, J shed 7 bases, and the junction held 15 bases outside the gene matches. The CDR3 has 18 residues. CDR3 amino acids: CASSQDREERAKKNEQFF. As DNA, the CDR3 is TGCGCCAGCAGCCAAGATCGGGAGGAAAGGGCCAAGAAGAATGAGCAGTTCTTC.

This chain connects TRBV18 to TRBJ2-7; D unclear. The V gene lost 2 bases and the J gene lost 0 bases, with 8 bases spanning the gap. This CDR3 has 14 amino acids. The germline V gene has CDR1 KGHSH and CDR2 LQKENI. The CDR3 sequence: CASSPGFSSYEQYF. The CDR3, as DNA: TGTGCCAGCTCACCAGGGTTTTCCTCCTACGAGCAGTACTTC.

The V call is TRBV9, the J call TRBJ2-1; TRBD1 is a possible D gene (6 bases). Germline CDR1 is SGDLS and CDR2 is YYNGEE. V lost 3 bases and J lost 0, with 10 bases in between. The CDR3 is made up of 15 amino acids. This chain's CDR3 is CASSGDRSSYNEQFF. The CDR3 DNA reads TGTGCCAGCAGCGGAGACAGGAGCTCCTACAATGAGCAGTTCTTC.

The CDR3 nucleotides read TGTGCCAGCAGTTTAGATGGGTATGGTCAGTTCTTC. It specifies CASSLDGYGQFF. This rearrangement joins TRBV28 to TRBJ2-1, with D hard to call. There are 12 residues in the CDR3. Trimming removed 2 bases at V and 13 bases at J, with 12 bases between. Germline CDR1 MDHEN, CDR2 SYDVKM.

The V gene is TRBV29-1, the J gene TRBJ1-1; D gene uncertain. Germline loops: CDR1 SQVTM, CDR2 ANQGSEA. The V and J ends lost 1 base and 1 base respectively, with 13 bases between them. The CDR3 is made up of 15 amino acids. CDR3 sequence reads: CSVEVELLQNTEAFF. The CDR3 nucleotides read TGCAGCGTTGAAGTTGAGCTACTCCAGAACACTGAAGCTTTCTTT. Supplemented by reference TRBV29-1 and TRBJ1-1, the full variable domain reads SAVISQKPSRDICQRGTSLTIQCQVDSQVTMMFWYRQQPGQSLTLIATANQGSEATYESGFVIDKFPISRPNLTFSTLTVSNMSPEDSSIYLCSVEVELLQNTEAFFGQGTRLTVV.

The rearrangement uses TRBV6-5 and TRBJ2-5; D is uncertain. The CDR3 covers 12 residues. Germline CDR1 is MNHEY and CDR2 is SVGAGI. Trimming shortened V by 2 bases and J by 5 bases, and 6 bases separated the two germline ends. The CDR3 region has the DNA TGTGCCAGCAGTTACCGCGCGGAGACCCAGTACTTC. Protein sequence: CASSYRAETQYF.

V and J are TRBV5-1 and TRBJ2-3; unclear D gene. The V gene's germline CDR1 is SGHRS and CDR2 YFSETQ. The CDR3 spans 15 residues. V was shortened by 6 bases and J by 4 bases, with 18 bases between the two germline ends. CDR3: CASMVQSSSADTQYF. The CDR3, as DNA: TGCGCCAGCATGGTTCAGAGTTCGTCTGCAGATACGCAGTATTTT.

The chain couples TRBV2 to TRBJ2-1; 11 nucleotides line up with TRBD2. The germline gives CDR1 SNHLY, CDR2 FYNNEI. V lost 6 bases, J lost 7 bases, and 8 bases stayed unmatched. CDR3 length: 15 amino acids. The CDR3 spells CASRPLAGGSNEQFF. CDR3 DNA sequence: TGTGCCAGCAGACCTTTAGCGGGGGGGAGTAATGAGCAGTTCTTC.

This clone turned up a few times. J is TRBJ1-5 and V is TRBV5-1; 7 nucleotides match TRBD1. This CDR3 contains 14 residues. V lost 0 bases, J lost 5 bases, and 2 bases stayed unmatched. Germline CDR1 reads SGHRS; CDR2 reads YFSETQ. The CDR3 sequence: CASSLEGGDQPQHF. Here the CDR3 DNA reads TGCGCCAGCAGCTTGGAAGGGGGCGATCAGCCCCAGCATTTT.

This clone was detected a few times. The identical CDR3 is also encoded by other nucleotide sequences in the sample. The gene calls are TRBV5-1 and TRBJ1-1; D call uncertain. Germline V CDR1 and CDR2: SGHRS, YFSETQ. The CDR3 consists of 13 residues. V was clipped by 0 bases and J by 1 base, with 4 bases between them. The CDR3 is CASSLGANTEAFF. The CDR3, as DNA: TGCGCCAGCAGCTTGGGGGCGAACACTGAAGCTTTCTTT.

The chain carries TRBV25-1 and TRBJ1-6; no clear D gene. Germline V lookup: CDR1 MGHDK, CDR2 SYGVNS. Trimming shortened V by 3 bases and J by 5 bases, and 5 bases separated the two germline ends. The CDR3 covers 13 residues. The CDR3 protein is CASSDSHNSPLHF. For the CDR3, the DNA is TGTGCCAGCAGTGACAGTCATAATTCACCCCTCCACTTT.

This sequence joins TRBV6-5 and TRBJ2-7; D possibly matches TRBD1 or TRBD2 (5 bases each). Trimming shortened V by 0 bases and J by 3 bases, and 9 bases separated the two germline ends. The CDR3 spans 14 residues. Germline V gene data show CDR1 as MNHEY and CDR2 as SVGAGI. CDR3 sequence (DNA): TGTGCCAGCAGTTACTCTGGGGGAGTCTACGAGCAGTACTTC. It translates to CASSYSGGVYEQYF.

The gene calls are TRBV2 and TRBJ2-3; tentatively, D is TRBD2 (5 bases). The germline V gene has CDR1 SNHLY and CDR2 FYNNEI. The CDR3 extends over 15 amino acids. With 4 bases removed from V and 1 base from J, the gap between germline ends came to 12 bases. As DNA, the CDR3 is TGTGCCAGCAGTGGGTTTGGAGGTGGCACAGATACGCAGTATTTT. Translated: CASSGFGGGTDTQYF.

This clone was seen just once. This chain joins TRBV9 and TRBJ1-6; D is undetermined. V lost 0 bases, J lost 5 bases, and 6 bases lay in between. Germline values: CDR1 SGDLS, CDR2 YYNGEE. This CDR3 has 14 amino acids. The CDR3 DNA follows: TGTGCCAGCAGCGTAGTGCAGGATAATTCACCCCTCCACTTT. This codes for CASSVVQDNSPLHF. The variable domain in full, completed from reference TRBV9 and TRBJ1-6, reads DSGVTQTPKHLITATGQRVTLRCSPRSGDLSVYWYQQSLDQGLQFLIQYYNGEERAKGNILERFSAQQFPDLHSELNLSSLELGDSALYFCASSVVQDNSPLHFGNGTRLTVT.